This TCR beta chain was identified in a study of cytotoxic CD8 clonotypes in ibrutinib-treated CLL. Whole-study results and caveats: Baseline clonality exceeded age-matched healthy donors and tracked circulating CD8+ T-cell counts. Public clonotypes were rare and shrank or held steady on treatment.

Produced via immunoSEQ multiplex PCR; TCRdb's table is partial and in-frame only. In the table there are 200,000 to 250,000 clones, about 75% of which are singletons. A note on this clone: The antigen is undetermined.

In germline, CDR1 is MDHEN, CDR2 SYDVKM. The CDR3 is 14 amino acids. Between the trimmed V and J ends, which lost 6 bases and 4 bases, there was a span of 14 bases. Here the sequenced sample was PBMCs, taken after 12 months of ibrutinib treatment. The origin of this receptor is a human donor with chronic lymphocytic leukemia. This chain uses TRBV28 with TRBJ2-3; D unclear. CDR3 sequence: CASRPGSPPDTQYF. The CDR3 nucleotides read TGTGCCAGCAGACCCGGGTCCCCTCCAGATACGCAGTATTTT.